The present entry profiles one T cell receptor beta chain with its context. Antigen: not known. This specimen comes from a study of T-cell memory formation after mild COVID-19. Study results and caveats: Pre-infection memory harbored some responding clones, suggesting cross-reactive memory joined.

MiXCR was run by TCRdb on the 5' RACE reads, yielding one entry per CDR3 protein. The sample lists 190,000 or so distinct CDR3 sequences, 27% occurring once. The CDR3 spans 14 residues. Per germline, CDR1 LGHNA and CDR2 YNFKEQ. V shed 5 bases and J shed 5 bases, with 13 bases lying between them. The TCR comes from an adult woman who had mild COVID-19 (a few samples of this study predate the infection). Cell type and time point are not known. This rearrangement joins TRBV4-2 to TRBJ2-1; possibly TRBD2 for D (6 bases). The sequencing sample was made of PBMCs or a T cell subset sorted from them (not recorded which). CDR3 loop: CASSSTGADNEQFF. CDR3 sequence (DNA): TGTGCCAGCAGCTCCACGGGAGCGGACAATGAGCAGTTCTTC.